The clone carrying this T cell receptor beta chain was seen a few times. These data come from a study of cytotoxic CD8 clonotypes in ibrutinib-treated CLL. Study details: Partial response occurred in 24 patients and complete response in 2; at median approximately 71 months, about 14 remained remitted and roughly 12 progressed.

The CDR3 contains 13 residues. Germline CDR1 is SGHTA and CDR2 is FQGTGA. Trimming took 6 bases from V and 6 from J; bases not matched to a gene: 6. Deep sequencing aimed at 1 in 200,000 to 1 in 1 million T cells' resolution. Sequenced by immunoSEQ multiplex PCR; TCRdb stores in-frame clones only, minus some. This table has some 130,000 clones, 91% appearing once. This rearrangement joins TRBV7-3 to TRBJ1-2; 8 bases are shared with TRBD1. The sample consisted of PBMCs, taken after 12 months of ibrutinib treatment. The sequence was obtained from a human donor with chronic lymphocytic leukemia. The CDR3: CASSTQGADGYTF. For the CDR3, the DNA is TGTGCCAGCAGTACTCAGGGGGCAGATGGCTACACCTTC.